The present T cell receptor (beta chain) was sequenced within a study of cytomegalovirus exposure and HLA in healthy donors. As for this clone: Its target is not known.

General study points: In an earlier analysis, in around 590 donors, most V segments appeared productive either ~87% or ~30% of the time.

This CDR3 is 13 amino acids long. V was trimmed by 1 base and J by 4 bases, leaving 8 bases between them. CDR1 is LGHNA and CDR2 is YNFKEQ in the germline V gene. The PCR used 60 Vbeta and 13 Jbeta primers. Measured with immunoSEQ multiplex PCR; TCRdb has only the in-frame clones, and not every one. This repertoire includes 95,000 to 110,000 clones. The material sequenced was PBMCs. The clonotype comes from a middle-aged man in good health and CMV-seronegative. The chain recombines TRBV4-2 with TRBJ2-7; TRBD2 might be the D (5 bases). CDR3 nucleotide sequence: TGTGCCAGCAGCCAAGTCGGGATTTACGAGCAGTACTTC. This gives the protein CASSQVGIYEQYF.